This T cell receptor beta chain was captured in a study of STAT5B mutations in CD4+ large granular lymphocyte leukemia (dated by TCRdb to between 2021 and 2024). About the investigation overall: Among the healthy controls, the CDR3 'QG' motif was associated with a particular HLA allele. The study compared the TCRbeta repertoires of patients with CD4+ T-cell large granular lymphocyte leukemia against the TCRbeta repertoires of healthy blood donors. Flow cytometry on FACSCanto II or FACSVerse confirmed that purified fractions exceeded 95% purity among lymphocytes. Here is what the overall study found, with its caveats: Greater clonality appeared to be present in CD4-sorted patient repertoires than in healthy CD4+ repertoires, and the difference was retained after the putative leukemic clones were removed. Data were not HLA-matched; higher clonality in CD4+ versus CD8+ T-LGLL could reflect the relatively small sample size. TRBV06-family usage was enriched among the top patient clones (8/27) compared with healthy controls (2/35). Main leukemic clonotypes were private to each patient, although 20% to 25% of the main leukemic clonotypes were found at low frequency in the non-leukemic repertoires of other patients.

The immunoSEQ assay at survey resolution was applied to genomic DNA for sequencing of TCRbeta rearrangements. The published analysis was carried out like this. In the TCR sequencing data, the lowest productive clonotype frequency that could be detected was 2.59 x 10-5. Only productive TCRbeta rearrangements, meaning sequences that were complete and in-frame, were kept for the analyses. Sample clonality was computed as Simpson clonality in the immunoSEQ Analyzer version 3.0. Clones were grouped by frequency into very rare, small, medium, large (1-20%) or hyperexpanded (>20%) categories. Generation probabilities were estimated with OLGA 1.2.3, V-gene circos plots were made with VDJtools, specificities were searched in VDJdb, and CDR3 motifs were identified with GLIPH. Drawn from immuneACCESS, this table holds only the in-frame rearrangements with V and J called that TCRdb kept. Clones are partly lost; checked studies trace under half to an unresolved V gene and leave the rest unexplained. V, J and clone size are taken as reported in that table, and D and trimming were inferred from the DNA itself. Counted in this sample were some 27,000 clones; about 81% of them appeared once. Clones ranked in the top ten supply roughly 3.3% of the sample.

Buffy coats from 30 to 40 blood donors, supplied by the Finnish Red Cross blood service, were used as healthy controls. All TCR-sequenced material derived from peripheral blood: patient blood samples and healthy donor buffy coats. Peripheral blood mononuclear cells were isolated by Ficoll-Hypaque gradient centrifugation. CD4+ cells were magnetically purified from the buffy coats of healthy controls. Genomic DNA was extracted using the Gentra Puregene Cell and Tissue kit, and a Qubit 2.0 fluorometer was used to quantify it. As regards this clone: There is no known antigen for this receptor. The input lacks base qualities; no much larger clone sits a single base away.

From its cysteine to its phenylalanine, the CDR3 spans 14 amino acids. The DNA shown is the 42-base CDR3, in frame from base 1. The junction carries 11 bases between V and J, which are trimmed by 3 bases and 2 bases respectively. From a lookup of the germline V gene, CDR1 and CDR2 are SGHVS and FQNEAQ. The receptor comes from a human donor in good health. Sequencing was performed on CD4+ T cells from blood buffy coats. The sequence is built from TRBV7-8 and TRBJ2-7, and possibly TRBD1, on 5 matching bases. The CDR3 sequence is CASSFGSGPYEQYF. The nucleotides read TGTGCCAGCAGCTTCGGGTCAGGGCCCTACGAGCAGTACTTC. Beyond the CDR3, the reference TRBV7-8 and TRBJ2-7 genes provide the residues; the full variable domain reads: GAGVSQSPRYKVAKRGQDVALRCDPISGHVSLFWYQQALGQGPEFLTYFQNEAQLDKSGLPSDRFFAERPEGSVSTLKIQRTQQEDSAVYLCASSFGSGPYEQYFGPGTRLTVT.